This passage covers 21 T cell receptor beta chains from one sample sequenced in a study of cytotoxic CD8 clonotypes in ibrutinib-treated CLL. The method was immunoSEQ multiplex PCR; TCRdb's version includes in-frame clones alone and lacks a portion of them. The sample has about 330,000 clones, over 55% seen once. The sample consisted of PBMCs, taken after 36 months of ibrutinib treatment. Receptors originate from a human donor with chronic lymphocytic leukemia.

The CDR3 region is CSVGEGDTQYF. CDR3 DNA: TGCAGCGTTGGGGAGGGGGATACGCAGTATTTT. This chain links TRBV29-1 with TRBJ2-3, with 7 bases lining up with TRBD2. This CDR3 is built from 11 residues. Per germline, CDR1 SQVTM and CDR2 ANQGSEA. V dropped 4 bases and J dropped 6; count of bases not matched to a gene: 1.

This sequence joins TRBV10-3 and TRBJ2-6; TRBD1 agrees at 11 bases. CDR1 and CDR2 from the germline V gene are ENHRY and SYGVKD. Trimming removed 5 bases from V and 3 bases from J; junction bases left unmatched: 3. The CDR3 has 16 amino acids. The CDR3 loop reads CAISTDRGLGANVLTF. CDR3 bases: TGTGCCATCAGTACGGACAGGGGGCTTGGGGCCAACGTCCTGACTTTC.

The rearrangement joins TRBV27 to TRBJ2-3; D possibly corresponds to TRBD1 (5 bases). Germline V gene sequence: CDR1 MNHEY, CDR2 SMNVEV (reference sequence). The V and J ends lost 0 bases and 8 bases respectively, with 12 bases between them. The CDR3 contains 14 residues. CDR3 sequence (DNA): TGTGCCAGCAGTTTATCGAGATTTAGGGGTACGCAGTATTTT. This codes for CASSLSRFRGTQYF.

V gene TRBV11-2 combines with J gene TRBJ2-1; 7 bases align to TRBD2. Trimming cost V 5 bases and J 8 bases; bases outside gene matches: 9. The CDR3 contains 14 residues. From germline, CDR1 is SGHAT and CDR2 FQNNGV. CDR3 DNA: TGTGCCAGCAGCAAGTCGGGACTACAAGATGAGCAGTTCTTC. Translated: CASSKSGLQDEQFF.

The rearrangement joins TRBV19 to TRBJ2-3; D might be TRBD2 (5 bases). This CDR3 is 15 amino acids long. Germline loops: CDR1 LNHDA, CDR2 SQIVND (reference sequence). Trimming cost V 4 bases and J 3 bases, with 14 bases left between them. The CDR3 bases are TGTGCCAGTAGTAATTACCGGGGAGCTACAGATACGCAGTATTTT. Translation gives CASSNYRGATDTQYF.

This clone was seen a handful of times. This chain joins TRBV7-3 and TRBJ2-5; D uncertain. Trimming took 2 bases from V and 5 from J, leaving 9 bases between them. Germline V gene data show CDR1 as SGHTA and CDR2 as FQGTGA. The CDR3 spans 13 residues. The CDR3 protein is CASSLSAVETQYF. The CDR3 DNA reads TGTGCCAGCAGCTTATCGGCAGTCGAGACCCAGTACTTC.

This sequence joins TRBV28 and TRBJ2-7; TRBD2 matches at 8 bases. Germline V CDR1 and CDR2: MDHEN, SYDVKM. The CDR3 is 15 residues long. J was trimmed by 1 base and V by 5 bases; bases with no gene match: 7. CDR3 DNA: TGTGCCAGCAGTGCGGGAGGCCCCGCATCCTACGAGCAGTACTTC. Protein sequence: CASSAGGPASYEQYF.

The count of this clone is one. The chain combines TRBV7-2 with TRBJ1-2, with D possibly TRBD1 on 5 matching bases. Germline CDR1 reads SGHTA; CDR2 reads FQGNSA. Trimming left V 2 bases short and J 6 bases short, with 16 bases between. The CDR3 is made up of 15 amino acids. The CDR3 reads CASSLRGRARNGYTF. CDR3 in DNA: TGTGCCAGCAGCTTAAGGGGCAGGGCACGAAATGGCTACACCTTC.

This chain uses TRBV4-1 with TRBJ1-1; D not certain. In germline, CDR1 is MGHRA, CDR2 YSYEKL. Trimming removed 0 bases from V and 3 bases from J, with 11 bases in between. The CDR3 spans 15 residues. In nucleotides, the CDR3 is TGCGCCAGCAGCCAAGATGCCAGGAGCCACACTGAAGCTTTCTTT. It is translated as CASSQDARSHTEAFF.

V is TRBV27 and J is TRBJ2-1; D remains unclear. The CDR3 spans 13 residues. Per germline, CDR1 MNHEY and CDR2 SMNVEV (reference sequence). Trimming removed 2 bases from V and 5 bases from J, with 7 bases in between. The CDR3 coding sequence is TGTGCCAGCAGTTTAGCGGTTAACAATGAGCAGTTCTTC. Its translation: CASSLAVNNEQFF.

CDR3 coding DNA: TGTGCCAGCAGCTTGACAGACTCTGGGGCCAACGTCCTGACTTTC. This gives the protein CASSLTDSGANVLTF. The chain recombines TRBV5-5 with TRBJ2-6; D is uncertain. Germline CDR1 reads SGHKS; CDR2 reads YYEKEE (reference sequence). V was clipped by 1 base and J by 0 bases, with 5 bases between them. The CDR3 runs to 15 residues.

The chain couples TRBV7-9 to TRBJ2-7; 9 bases align to TRBD1. Germline trimming cut 6 bases from V and 5 bases from J; bases unmatched to any gene: 8. From germline, CDR1 is SEHNR and CDR2 FQNEAQ (reference sequence). The CDR3 is 14 residues long. CDR3 residues: CASSQMHRGHEQYF. The CDR3 DNA reads as TGTGCCAGCAGTCAAATGCACAGGGGGCACGAGCAGTACTTC.

The chain uses TRBV7-2 and TRBJ2-3; D is perhaps TRBD1 or TRBD2 (5 bases each). This CDR3 spans 15 amino acids. V was shortened by 3 bases and J by 0 bases, with 10 bases between the two germline ends. CDR1 SGHTA and CDR2 FQGNSA come from the germline V gene. This CDR3 is CASSLDGDSTDTQYF. The CDR3 nucleotides read TGTGCCAGCAGCTTGGATGGGGACAGCACAGATACGCAGTATTTT.

This clone was observed once. The J gene is TRBJ2-7, the V gene TRBV19, with TRBD2 matching 7 bases. Germline V CDR1 and CDR2: LNHDA, SQIVND (reference sequence). The V segment lost 5 bases and the J segment 0 bases; nucleotides outside the gene matches: 16. The CDR3 spans 18 residues. The CDR3 reads CASSESNLITSDSYEQYF. The DNA of the CDR3 is TGTGCCAGTAGTGAATCCAACCTCATCACTAGCGACTCCTACGAGCAGTACTTC.

This chain uses TRBV10-1 with TRBJ1-2; D is uncertain. CDR1 WNHNN and CDR2 SYGVQD come from the germline V gene (reference sequence). V dropped 8 bases and J dropped 0 bases, with 10 bases sitting between them. The CDR3 is made up of 13 amino acids. The CDR3 spells CASSAVSNYGYTF. CDR3 coding DNA: TGCGCCAGCTCTGCAGTCTCTAACTATGGCTACACCTTC.

The rearrangement joins TRBV29-1 to TRBJ1-5; 7 nucleotides align to TRBD1. The CDR3 is 15 amino acids. CDR1 is SQVTM and CDR2 is ANQGSEA in the germline V gene. V trimming: 4 bases; J trimming: 5 bases; junction bases outside the gene matches: 11. CDR3 nucleotide sequence: TGCAGCGTTGGAGGGCAGGGGGGAGAAGATCAGCCCCAGCATTTT. The encoded protein is CSVGGQGGEDQPQHF.

The sample holds a few counts of this clone. V is TRBV7-3 and J is TRBJ2-5; 7 bases are shared with TRBD1. With 5 bases clipped from V and 2 bases from J, the junction kept 2 bases outside the gene matches. In germline, CDR1 is SGHTA, CDR2 FQGTGA. This CDR3 comprises 13 residues. The CDR3 is CASSRGQQETQYF. CDR3 nucleotide sequence: TGTGCCAGCAGCCGGGGACAGCAAGAGACCCAGTACTTC.

V usage is TRBV12-2 and J usage is TRBJ2-7; TRBD2 was called by the table and not checked on the DNA. TRBV12-2 is a recognized pseudogene. The CDR3 spans 15 residues. CDR3 coding DNA: TGTGCAAGTCGCTTAGCAGTTCCGGGAGAGTACGAGCAGTACTTC. As protein: CASRLAVPGEYEQYF.

The CDR3 DNA reads as TGTGCCAGCAGCTCCCCGGGTAGAAACTATGGCTACACCTTC. This sequence encodes CASSSPGRNYGYTF. V usage is TRBV5-5 and J usage is TRBJ1-2; no clear D. The CDR3 loop spans 14 amino acids. Between the trimmed V and J ends, which lost 3 bases and 2 bases, there was a span of 11 bases. From germline, CDR1 is SGHKS and CDR2 YYEKEE (reference sequence).

DNA of the CDR3: TGTGCCAGCAGTGAATTAACGACCTACGAGCAGTACTTC. It codes for CASSELTTYEQYF. V and J are TRBV25-1 and TRBJ2-7; unclear D gene. The CDR3 runs 13 residues. V was trimmed by 1 base and J by 2 bases, leaving 6 bases between them. Germline V gene lookup returns CDR1 MGHDK and CDR2 SYGVNS.

J is TRBJ1-2 and V is TRBV25-1, with D perhaps matching TRBD1 (6 bases). V was shortened by 3 bases and J by 6 bases, with 17 bases between the two germline ends. Germline values: CDR1 MGHDK, CDR2 SYGVNS. The CDR3 sequence is 15 residues long. Here the CDR3 reads CASSESITGRDGYTF. CDR3 coding DNA: TGTGCCAGCAGTGAGTCTATAACAGGGAGGGATGGCTACACCTTC.